The 31 T cell receptor beta chains below all came from one sample that was sequenced in a study of cytomegalovirus exposure and HLA in healthy donors. A multiplex PCR was run with 60 Vbeta primers and 13 Jbeta primers. TCRdb's table, derived via immunoSEQ multiplex PCR, lists solely in-frame clones and lacks some. The table lists some 140,000 clones, about 74% of them singletons, with 4% to 4.5% in the top ten. Sequencing was carried out using PBMCs. These receptors were obtained from a woman between 40 and 55 years old in good health and CMV-seronegative.

The V call is TRBV14, the J call TRBJ1-2, with D perhaps matching TRBD1 (5 bases). V was trimmed by 4 bases and J by 3 bases, leaving 9 bases between them. CDR1 is SGHDN and CDR2 is FVKESK in the germline V gene. This CDR3 region has 13 residues. CDR3: CASSPQTDYGYTF. The CDR3, as DNA: TGTGCCAGCAGCCCTCAGACAGACTATGGCTACACCTTC.

The rearrangement links TRBV11-3 to TRBJ1-2; 8 nucleotides match TRBD1. The CDR3 covers 12 residues. From germline, CDR1 is SGHNT and CDR2 YENEEA. The ends lost 5 bases at V and 11 bases at J; junction bases unmatched: 7. The CDR3 sequence: CASSRGQDTYTF. The CDR3 coding sequence is TGTGCCAGCAGCAGGGGACAGGATACTTACACCTTC.

The chain couples TRBV30 to TRBJ2-7, with a possible D match to TRBD2 (5 bases). The CDR3 extends over 12 amino acids. Trimming removed 0 bases at V and 6 bases at J, with 9 bases between. Germline V gives CDR1 GTSNPN, CDR2 SVGIG (reference sequence). The CDR3 DNA sequence: TGTGCCTGGAGTGTACGAGGGCCCGAGCAGTACTTC. Its protein is CAWSVRGPEQYF.

This clone was recorded a few times. This rearrangement joins TRBV6-1 to TRBJ1-2, with D hard to call. Trimming removed 5 bases at V and 8 bases at J, with 9 bases between. The germline V gene encodes CDR1 MNHNS and CDR2 SASEGT. The CDR3 contains 11 residues. The CDR3 coding sequence is TGTGCCAGCAGTTTTGCGGGCGGCTACACCTTC. This translates into CASSFAGGYTF.

The chain combines TRBV6-6 with TRBJ2-1; the match to TRBD2 covers 12 bases. The CDR3 extends over 15 amino acids. Germline CDR1 MNHNY, CDR2 SVGAGI (reference sequence). Trimming cost V 5 bases and J 9 bases; bases outside gene matches: 8. DNA of the CDR3: TGTGCCAGCAGTCACACTAGCGGGAGGAGTGGTGAGCAGTTCTTC. It yields the protein CASSHTSGRSGEQFF.

The J gene is TRBJ1-5, the V gene TRBV2; D unresolved. V shed 0 bases and J shed 3 bases, with 12 bases lying between them. The CDR3 spans 16 residues. From germline, CDR1 is SNHLY and CDR2 FYNNEI. CDR3 amino acids: CASSEAGWASNQPQHF. CDR3 nucleotides: TGTGCCAGCAGTGAAGCAGGTTGGGCCTCCAATCAGCCCCAGCATTTT.

V gene TRBV6-5 combines with J gene TRBJ1-3; D is possibly TRBD1 (5 bases). Germline V CDR1 and CDR2: MNHEY, SVGAGI. With 1 base removed from V and 7 bases from J, the gap between germline ends came to 14 bases. This CDR3 spans 15 amino acids. In DNA, the CDR3 is TGTGCCAGCAGTTACTGGCGGCAGGGTGTGAACACCATATATTTT. It encodes CASSYWRQGVNTIYF.

The J gene is TRBJ1-1, the V gene TRBV25-1; 9 bases match TRBD1. The germline gives CDR1 MGHDK, CDR2 SYGVNS. The CDR3 has 14 residues. The ends lost 7 bases at V and 1 base at J; junction bases unmatched: 4. CDR3: CASNPGQGNTEAFF. CDR3 sequence (DNA): TGTGCCAGCAACCCGGGACAGGGGAACACTGAAGCTTTCTTT. Based on the CDR3 plus reference TRBV25-1 and TRBJ1-1, the full variable domain is EADIYQTPRYLVIGTGKKITLECSQTMGHDKMYWYQQDPGMELHLIHYSYGVNSTEKGDLSSESTVSRIRTEHFPLTLESARPSHTSQYLCASNPGQGNTEAFFGQGTRLTVV.

J is TRBJ2-1 and V is TRBV5-1, with D possibly being TRBD1 (6 bases). The V gene's germline CDR1 is SGHRS and CDR2 YFSETQ. V was cut by 4 bases and J by 10 bases, with 18 bases left in between. The CDR3 totals 14 residues. CDR3 amino acids: CASSQELTGFEQFF. CDR3 DNA sequence: TGCGCCAGCAGCCAGGAATTGACAGGTTTCGAGCAGTTCTTC.

This chain uses TRBV7-2 with TRBJ2-5, with D possibly matching TRBD1 (5 bases). Germline-derived CDR1 and CDR2 are SGHTA and FQGNSA. Trimming took off 6 bases at V and 4 bases at J, with 9 bases between the two ends. The length of the CDR3 is 12 residues. The CDR3 region has the DNA TGTGCCAGCAGTCCGGACACAGAGACCCAGTACTTC. It encodes CASSPDTETQYF.

The rearrangement uses TRBV18 and TRBJ2-3; unclear D gene. Germline CDR1 is KGHSH and CDR2 is LQKENI. V shed 0 bases and J shed 5 bases, with 6 bases lying between them. The CDR3 contains 13 residues. The CDR3 DNA sequence: TGTGCCAGCTCACCACCGTCCAAAGATACGCAGTATTTT. Translated: CASSPPSKDTQYF.

The V call is TRBV5-4, the J call TRBJ1-6; TRBD1 agrees at 7 bases. J was trimmed by 7 bases and V by 5 bases; bases with no gene match: 9. The CDR3 has 15 amino acids. In germline, CDR1 is SGHNT, CDR2 YYREEE (reference sequence). The CDR3 spells CASRGKGAVNSPLHF. The CDR3, as DNA: TGTGCCAGCAGAGGGAAGGGGGCTGTGAATTCACCCCTCCACTTT.

The rearrangement links TRBV5-1 to TRBJ2-5, with TRBD2 matching over 8 bases. The J call may be faulty, since TRBJ2-7 better matches the DNA end. Germline-derived CDR1 and CDR2 are SGHRS and YFSETQ. CDR3 length equals 15 residues. The CDR3 loop reads CASSLVAGGNYEQYF. CDR3 coding DNA: TGCGCCAGCAGCTTGGTTGCGGGGGGTAATTACGAGCAGTACTTC.

V gene TRBV19 combines with J gene TRBJ1-1, with D hard to call. Germline V gives CDR1 LNHDA, CDR2 SQIVND (reference sequence). The CDR3 runs 11 residues. V was pared by 7 bases and J by 6 bases, with 9 bases between. The CDR3 reads CASNWAAEAFF. In DNA form, the CDR3 reads TGTGCCAGTAACTGGGCAGCTGAAGCTTTCTTT.

This clone was recorded once. The chain couples TRBV6-1 to TRBJ2-5, with a weak D call TRBD1 (6 bases). The tail of the sequence fits TRBJ2-7 better, so the J call may be wrong. CDR3 length: 13 residues. Germline values: CDR1 MNHNS, CDR2 SASEGT. The CDR3 loop is CASSATRDTEQYF. As DNA, the CDR3 is TGTGCCAGCAGTGCAACCCGGGACACCGAGCAGTACTTC.

This clone has a handful of counts. The rearrangement uses TRBV15 and TRBJ2-2; perhaps TRBD1 as D (6 bases). CDR3 length equals 15 residues. With 1 base removed from V and 3 bases from J, the gap between germline ends came to 9 bases. Germline V gives CDR1 LNHNV, CDR2 YYDKDF (reference sequence). The CDR3 region has the DNA TGTGCCACCAGCAGAGCAGGGGCAGACACCGGGGAGCTGTTTTTT. Translation: CATSRAGADTGELFF. The complete variable domain, with remaining parts taken from reference TRBV15 and TRBJ2-2, reads DAMVIQNPRYQVTQFGKPVTLSCSQTLNHNVMYWYQQKSSQAPKLLFHYYDKDFNNEADTPDNFQSRRPNTSFCFLDIRSPGLGDTAMYLCATSRAGADTGELFFGEGSRLTVL.

The gene calls are TRBV11-3 and TRBJ1-3; 7 bases line up with TRBD1. V dropped 2 bases and J dropped 4; count of bases not matched to a gene: 5. Germline CDR1 is SGHNT and CDR2 is YENEEA. This CDR3 has 15 residues. Written as DNA, the CDR3 is TGTGCCAGCAGCTTAAACAGGGGCCCAGGAAACACCATATATTTT. Protein product: CASSLNRGPGNTIYF. Variable domain in full (rest from reference TRBV11-3 and TRBJ1-3): EAGVVQSPRYKIIEKKQPVAFWCNPISGHNTLYWYLQNLGQGPELLIRYENEEAVDDSQLPKDRFSAERLKGVDSTLKIQPAELGDSAVYLCASSLNRGPGNTIYFGEGSWLTVV.

CDR3 protein: CASQPAQRRRETQYF. The CDR3 DNA is TGTGCCAGTCAGCCCGCCCAGCGACGGCGGGAGACCCAGTACTTC. V usage is TRBV6-5 and J usage is TRBJ2-5; D gene ambiguous. This CDR3 spans 15 amino acids. V was cut by 9 bases and J by 5 bases, with 22 bases left in between. The germline V gene has CDR1 MNHEY and CDR2 SVGAGI.

The rearrangement links TRBV5-4 to TRBJ1-2, with 8 positions matching TRBD1. The CDR3 length is 14 residues. The V and J ends lost 4 bases and 3 bases, in that order; junction bases with no gene match: 5. Germline V gene data show CDR1 as SGHNT and CDR2 as YYREEE (reference sequence). In DNA, the CDR3 is TGTGCCAGCAGCCCCCGGACAGGGCACTATGGCTACACCTTC. Residues: CASSPRTGHYGYTF.

The chain combines TRBV5-1 with TRBJ2-3, with D hard to call. CDR1 SGHRS and CDR2 YFSETQ come from the germline V gene. This CDR3 has 15 amino acids. V dropped 0 bases and J dropped 1 base, with 9 bases sitting between them. The CDR3 here is CASSLVADRTDTQYF. For the CDR3, the DNA is TGCGCCAGCAGCTTGGTGGCAGATCGCACAGATACGCAGTATTTT.

This clone has only a few counts. This chain links TRBV5-5 with TRBJ1-1; D is unclear. Trimming took 4 bases from V and 1 from J, leaving 14 bases between them. Germline CDR1 is SGHKS and CDR2 is YYEKEE (reference sequence). The CDR3 length is 15 residues. The CDR3 reads CASSPDYAANTEAFF. CDR3 bases: TGTGCCAGCAGCCCCGACTACGCCGCGAACACTGAAGCTTTCTTT.

The gene calls are TRBV5-4 and TRBJ2-1, with 8 positions matching TRBD2. The CDR3 covers 14 residues. CDR1 SGHNT and CDR2 YYREEE come from the germline V gene (reference sequence). V shed 6 bases, J shed 8 bases, and the junction held 10 bases outside the gene matches. This CDR3 reads CASTRGLAQDEQFF. DNA of the CDR3: TGTGCCAGCACCCGAGGACTAGCTCAAGATGAGCAGTTCTTC.

This chain links TRBV7-8 with TRBJ1-1, with no clear D. Trimming pared 5 bases from V and 4 bases from J, leaving 11 bases between. Germline V lookup: CDR1 SGHVS, CDR2 FQNEAQ. This CDR3 is built from 13 residues. The CDR3 here is CASSPPGVTEAFF. For the CDR3, the DNA is TGTGCCAGCAGCCCGCCCGGGGTCACTGAAGCTTTCTTT.

CDR3 protein: CASSRGGGNEKLFF. In nucleotides, the CDR3 is TGTGCCAGCAGCCGGGGCGGGGGTAATGAAAAACTGTTTTTT. J is TRBJ1-4 and V is TRBV28, with D possibly matching TRBD1 (5 bases). Deletions cut 6 bases from V and 4 bases from J, with 12 bases between. The germline V gene has CDR1 MDHEN and CDR2 SYDVKM. The length of the CDR3 is 14 residues.

The chain combines TRBV30 with TRBJ1-6; D remains unclear. Germline assignment: CDR1 GTSNPN and CDR2 SVGIG (reference sequence). The CDR3 length is 13 residues. Deletions cut 3 bases from V and 8 bases from J, with 11 bases between. The CDR3 spells CAWRESDYSPLHF. CDR3 nucleotide sequence: TGTGCCTGGAGAGAAAGCGATTATTCACCCCTCCACTTT.

This clone has only a few counts. The chain has TRBV5-1 and TRBJ2-5; D gene ambiguous. The J call is doubtful: the DNA matches TRBJ2-7 better. The CDR3 spans 12 residues. CDR1 is SGHRS, CDR2 YFSETQ, per germline. CDR3 sequence reads: CASSLSTYEQYF. DNA of the CDR3: TGCGCCAGCAGCTTAAGTACCTACGAGCAGTACTTC.

The chain links TRBV5-6 to TRBJ1-3, with D unclear. The germline V gene encodes CDR1 SGHDT and CDR2 YYEEEE. The CDR3 length is 13 residues. Trimming stripped 0 bases from V and 8 bases from J, with 9 bases between. CDR3 DNA sequence: TGTGCCAGCAGCTTGGGTCTGACTCACACCATATATTTT. Translated: CASSLGLTHTIYF. Supplemented by reference TRBV5-6 and TRBJ1-3, the full variable domain reads DAGVTQSPTHLIKTRGQQVTLRCSPKSGHDTVSWYQQALGQGPQFIFQYYEEEERQRGNFPDRFSGHQFPNYSSELNVNALLLGDSALYLCASSLGLTHTIYFGEGSWLTVV.

The chain is built from TRBV4-1 and TRBJ1-1; TRBD1 might be the D (5 bases). The CDR3 contains 14 residues. V dropped 7 bases and J dropped 2 bases, with 14 bases sitting between them. CDR1 is MGHRA, CDR2 YSYEKL, per germline. The CDR3 region has the DNA TGCGCCAGCACTCAAACAGGCGTCAACACTGAAGCTTTCTTT. It yields the protein CASTQTGVNTEAFF.

The V and J genes are TRBV29-1 and TRBJ1-4, with TRBD1 identical over 11 bases. CDR1 SQVTM and CDR2 ANQGSEA come from the germline V gene. This CDR3 region has 13 residues. The V gene end was trimmed by 6 bases and the J gene end by 6 bases; junction bases not matched to a gene: 3. For the CDR3, the DNA is TGCAGCGTGAAGGGACAGGGGGATGAAAAACTGTTTTTT. This translates into CSVKGQGDEKLFF.

The V and J genes are TRBV6-5 and TRBJ1-1; 7 bases match TRBD1. The V gene's germline CDR1 is MNHEY and CDR2 SVGAGI. J gave up 5 bases and V 2 bases, and 8 bases lay outside the gene matches. The CDR3 runs 15 residues. Here the CDR3 DNA reads TGTGCCAGCAGTTACGCATACAGGGGTGGGACTGAAGCTTTCTTT. It is translated as CASSYAYRGGTEAFF.

CDR3 in DNA: TGCGCCAGCACCTCTATGGGGGGGGCCACAGATACGCAGTATTTT. Protein sequence: CASTSMGGATDTQYF. The chain has TRBV5-1 and TRBJ2-3; the D gene is possibly TRBD2 (7 bases). Germline V lookup: CDR1 SGHRS, CDR2 YFSETQ. The CDR3 is 15 residues long. V was trimmed by 6 bases and J by 2 bases, leaving 16 bases between them.